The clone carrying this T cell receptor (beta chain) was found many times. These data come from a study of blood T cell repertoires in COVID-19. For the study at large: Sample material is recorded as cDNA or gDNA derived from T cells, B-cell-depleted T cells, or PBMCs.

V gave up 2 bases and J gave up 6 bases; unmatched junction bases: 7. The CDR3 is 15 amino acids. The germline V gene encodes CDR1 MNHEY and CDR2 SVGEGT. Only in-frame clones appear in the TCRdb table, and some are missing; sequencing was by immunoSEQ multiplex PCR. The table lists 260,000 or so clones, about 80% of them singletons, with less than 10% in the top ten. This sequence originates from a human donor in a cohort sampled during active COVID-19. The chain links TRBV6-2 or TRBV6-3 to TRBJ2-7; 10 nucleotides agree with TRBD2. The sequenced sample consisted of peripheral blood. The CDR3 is CASSYRGLAPSEQYF. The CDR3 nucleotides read TGTGCCAGCAGTTACCGGGGACTAGCGCCCTCCGAGCAGTACTTC.